The entry below gives a single T cell receptor beta chain sequence along with its context. The data belong to a study of blood T cell repertoires in COVID-19. Sequencing used immunoSEQ multiplex PCR; TCRdb keeps in-frame clones, though not all of them. The sample includes 200,000 to 250,000 clones, about 87% of them seen just once. This CDR3 spans 15 amino acids. Germline loops: CDR1 ENHRY, CDR2 SYGVKD. The V and J ends lost 11 bases and 5 bases, in that order; junction bases with no gene match: 15. This TCR derives from a woman between 25 and 40 years old with acute COVID-19. This sequence joins TRBV10-3 and TRBJ2-1; 7 bases map to TRBD1. Sequenced: PBMCs or T cells enriched from blood (not recorded which). CDR3 nucleotide sequence: TGTGCCTCCAAGGGGGCGGCCCTGGGCAACAATGAGCAGTTCTTC. It yields the protein CASKGAALGNNEQFF.